Listed below are T cell receptor beta chains from one sample, sequenced in a study of shared T cell receptors in the human thymus. The assay was immunoSEQ multiplex PCR, and TCRdb's table has in-frame clones only and misses some. The repertoire holds 500,000 to 850,000 clones, with around 87% as singletons. The sample also formed part of further work on human thymus T cells.

Material for sequencing was thymocytes. These receptor sequences come from a boy under two years old with a congenital heart defect. Each CDR3 is given with its conserved first and last residue. The order of the fields is V gene, D gene, J gene, CDR3 DNA, CDR3 protein. D genes are given only for firm matches.

V: TRBV5-6
D: .
J: TRBJ2-4
DNA: TGTGCCAGCAGCCCGGGTCCGGGGGTCGGAATAAACATTCAGTACTTC
CDR3: CASSPGPGVGINIQYF

V: TRBV9
D: .
J: TRBJ2-7
DNA: TGTGCCGGCGACATTTACGAGCAGTACTTC
CDR3: CAGDIYEQYF

V: TRBV18
D: .
J: TRBJ1-2
DNA: TGTGCCAGCTCACCAACAGGCAGGGGTAACTATGGCTACACCTTC
CDR3: CASSPTGRGNYGYTF

V: TRBV7-6
D: .
J: TRBJ2-7
DNA: TGTGCCAGCAGCACAAAATTGGGTGCGGGCAGCGAGCAGTACTTC
CDR3: CASSTKLGAGSEQYF

V: TRBV5-1
D: .
J: TRBJ1-1
DNA: TGCGCCAGCAGCCCCACTCCGAGGCTTCGAATGAACACTGAAGCTTTCTTT
CDR3: CASSPTPRLRMNTEAFF

V: TRBV11-2
D: TRBD2
J: TRBJ2-1
DNA: TGTGCCAGCAGCAAACGGACTAGCGGATACAATGAGCAGTTCTTC
CDR3: CASSKRTSGYNEQFF

V: TRBV5-1
D: .
J: TRBJ2-1
DNA: TGCGCCAGCAGGGGCCCGTACAATGAGCAGTTCTTC
CDR3: CASRGPYNEQFF

V: TRBV28
D: .
J: TRBJ1-1
DNA: TGTGCCAGCAGTTTGTTACCGCAGGATTCGAACACTGAAGCTTTCTTT
CDR3: CASSLLPQDSNTEAFF

V: TRBV28
D: .
J: TRBJ2-7
DNA: TGTGCCAGCACCCAGAATCTCGAGCAGTACTTC
CDR3: CASTQNLEQYF

V: TRBV29-1
D: TRBD2
J: TRBJ2-3
DNA: TGCAGCGTTGAAACTAGCGGGGGGTTCGGGGCAGATACGCAGTATTTT
CDR3: CSVETSGGFGADTQYF

V: TRBV5-1
D: TRBD1
J: TRBJ1-2
DNA: TGCGCCAGCAGCTTGAACGGGACAGGGGATAACTATGGCTACACCTTC
CDR3: CASSLNGTGDNYGYTF

V: TRBV2
D: TRBD1
J: TRBJ1-6
DNA: TGTGCCAGCAGCCCTCAACAGGGGCTTAATTCCCCCCTCCACTTT
CDR3: CASSPQQGLNSPLHF

V: TRBV27
D: .
J: TRBJ1-5
DNA: TGTGCCAGCAGTTTAAAGGGGAGCAATCAGCCCCAGCATTTT
CDR3: CASSLKGSNQPQHF

V: TRBV27
D: .
J: TRBJ2-7
DNA: TGTGCCAGCAGGCGATTGGACAGCGTCTACGAGCAGTACTTC
CDR3: CASRRLDSVYEQYF

V: TRBV10-2
D: TRBD2
J: TRBJ2-7
DNA: TGCGCCAGCAGTGAGTGGGAACTAGCGGGGATATCTCCCTACGAGCAGTACTTC
CDR3: CASSEWELAGISPYEQYF

V: TRBV19
D: TRBD2
J: TRBJ2-7
DNA: TGTGCCAGTAGTTCCGACGCGGGGGGCACCTACGAGCAGTACTTC
CDR3: CASSSDAGGTYEQYF